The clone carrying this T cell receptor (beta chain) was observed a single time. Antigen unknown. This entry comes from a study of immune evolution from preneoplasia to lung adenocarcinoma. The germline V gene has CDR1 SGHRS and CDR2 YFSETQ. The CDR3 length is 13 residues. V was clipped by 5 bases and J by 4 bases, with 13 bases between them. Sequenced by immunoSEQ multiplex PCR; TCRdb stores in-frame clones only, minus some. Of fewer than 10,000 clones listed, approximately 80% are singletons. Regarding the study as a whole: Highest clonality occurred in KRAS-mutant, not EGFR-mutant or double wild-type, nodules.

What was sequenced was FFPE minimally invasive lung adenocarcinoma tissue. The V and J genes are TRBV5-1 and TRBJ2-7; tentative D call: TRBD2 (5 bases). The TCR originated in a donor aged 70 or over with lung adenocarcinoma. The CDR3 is CASREELDYEQYF. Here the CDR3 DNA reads TGCGCCAGCAGGGAAGAACTAGATTACGAGCAGTACTTC.